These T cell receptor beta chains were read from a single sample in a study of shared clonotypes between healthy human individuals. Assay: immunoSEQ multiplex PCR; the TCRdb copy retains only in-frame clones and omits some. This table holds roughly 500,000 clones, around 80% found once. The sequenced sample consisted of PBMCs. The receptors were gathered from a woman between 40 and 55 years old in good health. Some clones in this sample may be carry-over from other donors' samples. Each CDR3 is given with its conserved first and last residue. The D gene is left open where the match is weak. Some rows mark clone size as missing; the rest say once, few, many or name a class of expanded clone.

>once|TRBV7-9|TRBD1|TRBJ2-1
TGTGCCAGCAGCTTCCCGGGACAGGGGGCATTGGGCGATGAGCAGTTCTTC
CASSFPGQGALGDEQFF
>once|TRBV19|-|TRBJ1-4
TGTGCCAGTAGTTTCCTACAGGGAGCAACTAATGAAAAACTGTTTTTT
CASSFLQGATNEKLFF
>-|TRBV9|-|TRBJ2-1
TGTGCCAGCAGCGTAGGAGTAGCGGTGCCCTACAATGAGCAGTTCTTC
CASSVGVAVPYNEQFF
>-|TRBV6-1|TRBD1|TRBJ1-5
TGTGCCAGCAGTGCACAGGGGGCGCGGAGCAATCAGCCCCAGCATTTT
CASSAQGARSNQPQHF
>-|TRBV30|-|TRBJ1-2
TGTGCCTGGAGTGGTGCATTGAGGGCCTATGGCTACACCTTC
CAWSGALRAYGYTF
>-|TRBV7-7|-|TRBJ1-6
TGTGCTAGCAGCTCTGGGAACAGGGTATGGTTGTCACCCCTCCACTTT
CASSSGNRVWLSPLHF
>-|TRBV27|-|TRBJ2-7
TGTGCCACCAGGGACTTCTCCTACGAGCAGTACTTC
CATRDFSYEQYF
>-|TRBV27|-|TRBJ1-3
TGTGCCAGCAGTTCGGTCACAGGAGGCTTCTCTGGAAACACCATATATTTT
CASSSVTGGFSGNTIYF
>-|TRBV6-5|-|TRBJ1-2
TGTGCCAGCAGTTACTCCCGGGGGGCAGTTAACTATGGCTACACCTTC
CASSYSRGAVNYGYTF
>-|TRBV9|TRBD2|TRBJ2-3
TGTGCCAGCAGCGTAGCTAGCGGTAGCGGGGCAGATACGCAGTATTTT
CASSVASGSGADTQYF
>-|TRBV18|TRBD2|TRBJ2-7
TGTGCCAGCTCACCTGGGACTAGCGTCGAGCAGTACTTC
CASSPGTSVEQYF
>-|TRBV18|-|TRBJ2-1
TGTGCCAGCTCACCAGGGGGAGGCGATGAGCAGTTCTTC
CASSPGGGDEQFF
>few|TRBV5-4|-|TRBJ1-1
TGTGCCAGCAGCTTGGTGAACACTGAAGCTTTCTTT
CASSLVNTEAFF
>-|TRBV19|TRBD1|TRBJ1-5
TGTGCCAGTAGTCTTCGGACAGGGGTGGGTTACGGGCAGCCCCAGCATTTT
CASSLRTGVGYGQPQHF
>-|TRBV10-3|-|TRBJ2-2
TGTGCCATCAGTGAGAGGAACACCGGGGAGCTGTTTTTT
CAISERNTGELFF
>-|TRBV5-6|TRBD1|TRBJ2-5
TGTGCCAGCAGCCCGGACAGGGTAGAGACCCAGTACTTC
CASSPDRVETQYF
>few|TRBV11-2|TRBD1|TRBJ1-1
TGTGCCAGCAGCGGGACAGCCTATGGCGCTGAAGCTTTCTTT
CASSGTAYGAEAFF
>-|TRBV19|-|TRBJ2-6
TGTGCCAGTACGGTCTCTGGGGCCAACGTCCTGACTTTC
CASTVSGANVLTF
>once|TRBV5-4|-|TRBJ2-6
TGTGCCAGCAGCTTGGACCAGGGTTCAGGGGCCAACGTCCTGACTTTC
CASSLDQGSGANVLTF
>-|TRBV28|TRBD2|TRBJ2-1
TGTGCCAGCAGTTTATGGGCTAGCGGCTCCTACAATGAGCAGTTCTTC
CASSLWASGSYNEQFF
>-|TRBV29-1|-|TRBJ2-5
TGCAGCGGGGCCCGTGGACAGCAAGAGACCCAGTACTTC
CSGARGQQETQYF
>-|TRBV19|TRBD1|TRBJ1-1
TGTGCCAGTATAGGGGGACAGGGAGTTATTGGCACTGAAGCTTTCTTT
CASIGGQGVIGTEAFF
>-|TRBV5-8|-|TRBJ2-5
TGTGCCAGCAGCTTGGCCACAGGGAGTGGGGAGACCCAGTACTTC
CASSLATGSGETQYF
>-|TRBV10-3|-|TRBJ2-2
TGTGCCATTAGTAGAACGAACACCGGGGAGCTGTTTTTT
CAISRTNTGELFF
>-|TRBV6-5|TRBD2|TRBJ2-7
TGTGCCAGCAACAAACTAGCGGGAGCCCACGAGCAGTACTTC
CASNKLAGAHEQYF
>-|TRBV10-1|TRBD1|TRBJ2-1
TGCGCCAGCAGTGAATTGCAGGGGGACTCCTACAATGAGCAGTTCTTC
CASSELQGDSYNEQFF
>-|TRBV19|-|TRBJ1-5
TGTGCCAGTTCCTCACAGGGAGGCAATCAGCCCCAGCATTTT
CASSSQGGNQPQHF
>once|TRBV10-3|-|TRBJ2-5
TGTGCCATCAGTGAGAGGCAGGCAGAGACCCAGTACTTC
CAISERQAETQYF
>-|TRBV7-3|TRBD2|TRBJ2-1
TGTGCCAGCAGCCCCGGTATAGCGGGAGGCCGGGAGCAGTTCTTC
CASSPGIAGGREQFF
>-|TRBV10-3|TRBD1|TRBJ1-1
TGTGCCATCAGGCACCGGGACAGTCATACTGAAGCTTTCTTT
CAIRHRDSHTEAFF
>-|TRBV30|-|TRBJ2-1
TGTGCCTGGAGGCCCGCCCTCCACAATGAGCAGTTCTTC
CAWRPALHNEQFF
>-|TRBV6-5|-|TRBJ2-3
TGTGCCAGCAGTCCACATGGGTCCGTTACAGATACGCAGTATTTT
CASSPHGSVTDTQYF
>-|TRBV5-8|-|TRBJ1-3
TGTGCCAGCACCTTCAGAGGGACTACTGGAAACACCATATATTTT
CASTFRGTTGNTIYF
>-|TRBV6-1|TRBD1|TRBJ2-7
TGTGCCAGCAGTTCCGTCGGACAGGCCGGGGAGCAGTACTTC
CASSSVGQAGEQYF
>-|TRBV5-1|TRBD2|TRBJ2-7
TGCGCCAGCAGCCGGGAGGGCGGGAGGCGGTCCTACGAGCAGTACTTC
CASSREGGRRSYEQYF
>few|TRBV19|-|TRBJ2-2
TGTGCCAGTAGTTTTCAAGCGAACGGGGAGCTGTTTTTT
CASSFQANGELFF
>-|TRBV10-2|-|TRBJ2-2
TGCGCCAGCACTTTCCCGGGGACCATATGGGACGCGAACACCGGGGAGCTGTTTTTT
CASTFPGTIWDANTGELFF
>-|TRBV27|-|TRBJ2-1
TGTGCCAGCGGTCTACTGGCCTACAATGAGCAGTTCTTC
CASGLLAYNEQFF
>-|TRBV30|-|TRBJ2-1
TGTGCCTGGAGCTTGGTCGCGGAGGAGCAGTTCTTC
CAWSLVAEEQFF
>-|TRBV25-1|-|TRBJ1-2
TGTGCCAGCAGTGAAGAAGGGTGGAAACTTGTATACACCTTC
CASSEEGWKLVYTF
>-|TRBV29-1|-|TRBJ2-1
TGCAGCGGTTACTGGAGAAACAATGAGCAGTTCTTC
CSGYWRNNEQFF
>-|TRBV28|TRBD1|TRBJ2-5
TGTGCCAGCAGCATACAGGGGTTTCAAGAGACCCAGTACTTC
CASSIQGFQETQYF
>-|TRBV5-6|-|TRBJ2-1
TGTGCCAGCAGCCCCCTGGTCGGCGGACTATACAATGAGCAGTTCTTC
CASSPLVGGLYNEQFF
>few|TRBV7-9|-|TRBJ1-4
TGTGCCACCAGCCCCCAAGGGGCTAATGAAAAACTGTTTTTT
CATSPQGANEKLFF
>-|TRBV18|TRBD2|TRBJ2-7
TGTGCCAGCTCACCCGGGACTAGCGGGATCAACGAGCAGTACTTC
CASSPGTSGINEQYF
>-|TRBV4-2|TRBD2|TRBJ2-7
TGTGCCAGCAGCGGTGGCACTAGCGGGAGATCCTACGAGCAGTACTTC
CASSGGTSGRSYEQYF
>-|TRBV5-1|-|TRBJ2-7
TGCGCCAGCAGCAGGGGGGGGCCCTCCTACGAGCAGTACTTC
CASSRGGPSYEQYF
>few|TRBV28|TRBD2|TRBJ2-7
TGTGCCAGCAGTTTAGAACTAGCGGGACTCTCCTACGAGCAGTACTTC
CASSLELAGLSYEQYF
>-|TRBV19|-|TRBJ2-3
TGTGCCAGCACCCAGGGTATAGGCACAGATACGCAGTATTTT
CASTQGIGTDTQYF
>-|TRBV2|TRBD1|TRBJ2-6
TGTGCCAGCAGTGGGACAGGGGGGAGTGGGGCCAACGTCCTGACTTTC
CASSGTGGSGANVLTF